This note documents a single T cell receptor beta chain sequence. The data are from a study of blood T cell repertoires in COVID-19. In the study overall: The United States, Italy and Spain provided the acute and convalescent COVID-19 samples. PBMCs, B-cell-depleted T cells, or T cells were the source of the cDNA or gDNA that made up the material.

Authors' processing steps: Estimates of nucleated cell counts were drawn from the amplification of reference gene primers. Method: immunoSEQ multiplex PCR; TCRdb's copy keeps in-frame clones and lacks some. Clonal size and the V and J genes are those of that table, whereas D and trimming came from the DNA. The sample carries approximately 70,000 clones, roughly three quarters recorded once. The CDR3 has 15 amino acids. The germline V and J ends were trimmed by 4 bases and 3 bases, with 17 bases remaining between them. Germline CDR1 reads SGHKS; CDR2 reads YYEKEE (reference sequence). V is TRBV5-5 and J is TRBJ2-7, with a tentative D call TRBD1 (6 bases). The receptor's source is a woman in her fifties or sixties with acute or convalescent COVID-19. Source material: peripheral blood. The CDR3 region has the DNA TGTGCCAGCAGCCATTCCGGGACACACAACTACGAGCAGTACTTC. This encodes CASSHSGTHNYEQYF.